Below, 27 T cell receptor beta chains from the same sample are listed, as sequenced in a study of blood T cell repertoires in COVID-19. Measured with immunoSEQ multiplex PCR; TCRdb has only the in-frame clones, and not every one. This sample has under 40,000 clones, with roughly 90% found just once. The material sequenced was peripheral blood. The receptor set was obtained from a man in his sixties with active or convalescent COVID-19.

This clone was seen once. The rearrangement links TRBV4-1 to TRBJ1-2; the D gene is possibly TRBD1 (6 bases). Germline CDR1 MGHRA, CDR2 YSYEKL. Trimming removed 1 base from V and 4 bases from J, with 10 bases in between. The CDR3 is 14 residues long. This chain's CDR3 is CASSQATGFYGYTF. CDR3 nucleotides: TGCGCCAGCAGCCAAGCTACAGGGTTCTATGGCTACACCTTC.

V gene TRBV12-3 or TRBV12-4 combines with J gene TRBJ2-3; no definite D call. Trimming removed 7 bases from V and 3 bases from J, with 11 bases in between. The CDR3 totals 13 residues. Here the CDR3 DNA reads TGTGCCAGCACCTGGAGTACTACAGATACGCAGTATTTT. As protein: CASTWSTTDTQYF.

This chain links TRBV5-8 with TRBJ2-1; D might be TRBD2 (6 bases). Trimming stripped 0 bases from V and 2 bases from J, with 12 bases between. The CDR3 contains 16 residues. CDR1 SGHTS and CDR2 YDEGEE come from the germline V gene. The CDR3 sequence is CASSLGLATTYNEQFF. The CDR3 bases are TGTGCCAGCAGCTTGGGTCTAGCGACAACCTACAATGAGCAGTTCTTC.

This chain links TRBV9 with TRBJ2-1; perhaps TRBD2 as D (6 bases). Trimming pared 3 bases from V and 5 bases from J, leaving 15 bases between. The germline V gene encodes CDR1 SGDLS and CDR2 YYNGEE. The CDR3 is 15 residues long. This CDR3 reads CASSARVGGHNEQFF. CDR3 in DNA: TGTGCCAGCAGCGCGAGGGTGGGGGGACACAATGAGCAGTTCTTC.

The sample holds one count of this clone. This sequence joins TRBV10-3 and TRBJ2-2; perhaps TRBD2 as D (6 bases). The length of the CDR3 is 15 residues. The V and J ends lost 3 bases and 3 bases respectively, with 11 bases between them. The germline V gene has CDR1 ENHRY and CDR2 SYGVKD. In DNA form, the CDR3 reads TGTGCCATCAGTGAAGGGCGGGGCGACACCGGGGAGCTGTTTTTT. The encoded protein is CAISEGRGDTGELFF.

With respect to this clone: At one boundary the junction diverges from the germline segment, which might be a read error. The V and J genes are TRBV7-7 and TRBJ2-2; 11 nucleotides line up with TRBD2. Germline CDR1 SSHAT, CDR2 FNYEAQ (reference sequence). The CDR3 runs 17 residues. In DNA, the CDR3 is TGTGCTAGCAGCTTGGAACTAGCGGGGGCGAACACCGGGGAGCTGTTTTTT. This sequence encodes CASSLELAGANTGELFF.

The J gene is TRBJ2-7, the V gene TRBV5-8; D gene unclear. Trimming left V 4 bases short and J 3 bases short, with 5 bases between. CDR1 is SGHTS and CDR2 is YDEGEE in the germline V gene. This CDR3 spans 11 amino acids. CDR3 DNA: TGTGCCAGCAGCCTCTACTACGAGCAGTACTTC. Translating it yields CASSLYYEQYF.

The V and J genes are TRBV5-1 and TRBJ1-2; D is unresolved. The CDR3 has 14 residues. From germline, CDR1 is SGHRS and CDR2 YFSETQ. The germline V and J ends were trimmed by 3 bases and 4 bases, with 13 bases remaining between them. In nucleotides, the CDR3 is TGCGCCAGCAGCTCCGGTGACCGGAGCTATGGCTACACCTTC. Protein sequence: CASSSGDRSYGYTF.

V gene TRBV5-1 combines with J gene TRBJ2-2; 7 positions agree with TRBD1. V shed 4 bases and J 0 bases; nucleotides not matched to a gene: 6. There are 16 residues in the CDR3. CDR1 and CDR2 (germline): SGHRS, YFSETQ. The CDR3 sequence is CASSPGQTANTGELFF. The CDR3 DNA reads TGCGCCAGCAGCCCGGGACAGACCGCGAACACCGGGGAGCTGTTTTTT. Looking up the rest from reference TRBV5-1 and TRBJ2-2 gives the full variable domain: KAGVTQTPRYLIKTRGQQVTLSCSPISGHRSVSWYQQTPGQGLQFLFEYFSETQRNKGNFPGRFSGRQFSNSRSEMNVSTLELGDSALYLCASSPGQTANTGELFFGEGSRLTVL.

The V call is TRBV9, the J call TRBJ1-1; the D gene is possibly TRBD1 (5 bases). Germline V gene data show CDR1 as SGDLS and CDR2 as YYNGEE. The CDR3 loop spans 14 amino acids. V was clipped by 0 bases and J by 4 bases, with 10 bases between them. CDR3 DNA sequence: TGTGCCAGCAGCGTAGGGGGGGTGAGCACTGAAGCTTTCTTT. Encoded protein: CASSVGGVSTEAFF.

The chain has TRBV6-5 and TRBJ1-2, with 9 nucleotides matching TRBD1. The J segment lost 7 bases and the V segment lost 1 base, leaving 4 bases of the junction unmatched. CDR1 is MNHEY, CDR2 SVGAGI, per germline. The CDR3 runs 14 residues. The CDR3 loop reads CASSYLQGAGGYTF. In DNA, the CDR3 is TGTGCCAGCAGTTACTTACAGGGGGCTGGTGGCTACACCTTC.

This chain connects TRBV4-1 to TRBJ2-7; D uncertain. Germline CDR1 is MGHRA and CDR2 is YSYEKL. The CDR3 consists of 16 residues. Trimming left V 1 base short and J 1 base short, with 14 bases between. The CDR3 reads CASSQGFRSSSYEQYF. The CDR3 region has the DNA TGCGCCAGCAGCCAAGGATTCCGGTCTTCTTCCTACGAGCAGTACTTC.

The CDR3 spells CASTSVTDTQYF. The DNA of the CDR3 is TGTGCCAGCACTAGCGTAACAGATACGCAGTATTTT. J is TRBJ2-3 and V is TRBV28; D possibly corresponds to TRBD2 (6 bases). V lost 7 bases to trimming and J lost 3 bases, with 8 bases between them. Germline loops: CDR1 MDHEN, CDR2 SYDVKM. The CDR3 sequence is 12 residues long.

The chain employs TRBV6-5 and TRBJ2-5; the match to TRBD2 covers 7 bases. CDR1 and CDR2 from the germline V gene are MNHEY and SVGAGI. The CDR3 is made up of 15 amino acids. The ends lost 2 bases at V and 7 bases at J; junction bases unmatched: 10. CDR3 in DNA: TGTGCCAGCAGTTACGTGGTAGCGGGTACGGGGACCCAGTACTTC. Protein: CASSYVVAGTGTQYF.

CDR3 amino acids: CASRWATNNQPQHF. In DNA, the CDR3 is TGTGCCAGCAGGTGGGCGACGAACAATCAGCCCCAGCATTTT. The J gene is TRBJ1-5, the V gene TRBV2; D gene ambiguous. CDR3 length: 14 residues. Deletions cut 6 bases from V and 3 bases from J, with 12 bases between. Germline CDR1 SNHLY, CDR2 FYNNEI. The full variable domain, with the rest looked up from reference TRBV2 and TRBJ1-5, is EPEVTQTPSHQVTQMGQEVILRCVPISNHLYFYWYRQILGQKVEFLVSFYNNEISEKSEIFDDQFSVERPDGSNFTLKIRSTKLEDSAMYFCASRWATNNQPQHFGDGTRLSIL.

The chain couples TRBV10-3 to TRBJ2-7, with no clear D. V lost 0 bases, J lost 0 bases, and 9 bases lay in between. This CDR3 contains 15 residues. CDR1 ENHRY and CDR2 SYGVKD come from the germline V gene. The CDR3: CAISESATSSYEQYF. CDR3 DNA sequence: TGTGCCATCAGTGAGTCTGCAACGAGCTCCTACGAGCAGTACTTC.

J is TRBJ1-1 and V is TRBV11-3; D gene uncertain. Trimming took 5 bases from V and 4 from J, leaving 11 bases between them. The CDR3 is 13 amino acids. Germline lookup yields CDR1 SGHNT and CDR2 YENEEA. The CDR3 coding sequence is TGTGCCAGCAGCCCCCAAACCGGCACTGAAGCTTTCTTT. As protein: CASSPQTGTEAFF.

V gene TRBV19 combines with J gene TRBJ1-1, with D unresolved. Trimming took 3 bases from V and 2 from J, leaving 16 bases between them. CDR1 and CDR2 (germline): LNHDA, SQIVND (reference sequence). The CDR3 loop spans 16 amino acids. This CDR3 reads CASSMGRPPSNTEAFF. CDR3 in DNA: TGTGCCAGTAGTATGGGGAGACCGCCTTCCAACACTGAAGCTTTCTTT.

This clone was counted a few times. This CDR3 reads CASSTFPGQGGYEQFF. CDR3 DNA sequence: TGTGCCAGCAGCACTTTTCCGGGACAGGGAGGCTATGAGCAGTTCTTC. This chain joins TRBV7-6 and TRBJ2-1; 9 bases align to TRBD1. Trimming removed 5 bases from V and 8 bases from J; junction bases left unmatched: 13. There are 16 residues in the CDR3. Germline V gene data show CDR1 as SGHVS and CDR2 as FNYEAQ.

The CDR3 spells CASSPDGGVDYGYTF. CDR3 nucleotides: TGTGCCAGCAGCCCGGACGGAGGGGTAGACTATGGCTACACCTTC. This sequence joins TRBV7-9 and TRBJ1-2; D is possibly TRBD1 (5 bases). V lost 5 bases and J lost 3, with 16 bases in between. The CDR3 totals 15 residues. Per the germline V gene, CDR1 is SEHNR and CDR2 is FQNEAQ (reference sequence).

The genes are TRBV19 and TRBJ1-1, with 7 positions matching TRBD1. The CDR3 sequence is 12 residues long. The V segment lost 10 bases and the J segment 1 base; nucleotides outside the gene matches: 3. Germline loops: CDR1 LNHDA, CDR2 SQIVND (reference sequence). CDR3 DNA sequence: TGTGCCACCTGGGACAGGAACACTGAAGCTTTCTTT. The encoded protein is CATWDRNTEAFF.

The V gene is TRBV4-1, the J gene TRBJ1-5; D is possibly TRBD1 (6 bases). Looked up from germline, CDR1 is MGHRA and CDR2 is YSYEKL. V lost 0 bases and J 1 base, leaving 13 bases between the germline ends. There are 17 residues in the CDR3. This CDR3 reads CASSQEPAGVSNQPQHF. The CDR3 nucleotides are TGCGCCAGCAGCCAAGAGCCCGCAGGGGTGAGCAATCAGCCCCAGCATTTT.

V and J are TRBV24-1 and TRBJ2-5, with D maybe TRBD2 (6 bases). The germline V and J ends were trimmed by 9 bases and 3 bases, with 22 bases remaining between them. In germline, CDR1 is KGHDR, CDR2 SFDVKD. This CDR3 region has 16 residues. The CDR3: CATGGSGNIGKETQYF. CDR3 nucleotide sequence: TGTGCCACCGGGGGGTCTGGCAATATAGGGAAAGAGACCCAGTACTTC.

The genes are TRBV2 and TRBJ2-3; D is unresolved. V lost 6 bases to trimming and J lost 6 bases, with 13 bases between them. CDR1 and CDR2 from the germline V gene are SNHLY and FYNNEI. CDR3 length: 13 amino acids. This CDR3 is CASREVLGDTQYF. CDR3 nucleotide sequence: TGTGCCAGCAGAGAGGTGCTCGGCGATACGCAGTATTTT. The variable domain in full, with the rest retrieved from reference TRBV2 and TRBJ2-3, is EPEVTQTPSHQVTQMGQEVILRCVPISNHLYFYWYRQILGQKVEFLVSFYNNEISEKSEIFDDQFSVERPDGSNFTLKIRSTKLEDSAMYFCASREVLGDTQYFGPGTRLTVL.

A single count supports this clone. The chain carries TRBV27 and TRBJ2-1; D call uncertain. In germline, CDR1 is MNHEY, CDR2 SMNVEV (reference sequence). Trimming took 4 bases from V and 2 from J, leaving 6 bases between them. The length of the CDR3 is 13 residues. DNA for the CDR3: TGTGCCAGCAGTTGGGCAGCCTACAATGAGCAGTTCTTC. Translated, it gives CASSWAAYNEQFF.

The rearrangement uses TRBV6-5 and TRBJ2-1; D might be TRBD2 (7 bases). The CDR3 covers 13 residues. Germline V gene data show CDR1 as MNHEY and CDR2 as SVGAGI. V was trimmed by 4 bases and J by 8 bases, leaving 12 bases between them. CDR3 sequence reads: CASSLGGVHEQFF. CDR3 nucleotide sequence: TGTGCCAGCAGTTTAGGGGGGGTGCATGAGCAGTTCTTC.

CDR3 region: CASSQEGRTYEQYF. CDR3 sequence (DNA): TGTGCCAGCAGTCAGGAGGGGAGAACCTACGAGCAGTACTTC. The rearrangement joins TRBV25-1 to TRBJ2-7; tentative D call: TRBD2 (6 bases). CDR1 and CDR2 from the germline V gene are MGHDK and SYGVNS. The V end lost 5 bases, the J end lost 2 bases, and 13 bases lay between the germline ends. CDR3 length equals 14 residues.